The present T cell receptor beta chain was sequenced within a study of T cell responses to AZD1222 COVID-19 vaccine. Some clones are missing from TCRdb's copy, which holds only in-frame ones; the method was immunoSEQ multiplex PCR. The data contain approximately 89,000 clones, 90% of them singletons. The CDR3 contains 16 residues. J lost 4 bases, V lost 4 bases, and 10 bases had no gene match. CDR1 SEHNR and CDR2 FQNEAQ come from the germline V gene (reference sequence). The clonotype originates from an adult who received the AZD1222 COVID-19 vaccine. The specimen was peripheral blood, collected 28 days after the second AZD1222 dose. The chain employs TRBV7-9 and TRBJ2-3; 8 nucleotides agree with TRBD1. CDR3 DNA sequence: TGTGCCAGCAGCTCCCGGACAGGGTATTATCCAGATACGCAGTATTTT. Translated, it gives CASSSRTGYYPDTQYF.